One T cell receptor (beta chain) is described in this entry. The data belong to a study of blood T cell repertoires in COVID-19. Sequencing used immunoSEQ multiplex PCR; TCRdb keeps in-frame clones, though not all of them. This sample has over 150,000 clones, with roughly 86% found just once. CDR1 SGHAT and CDR2 FQNNGV come from the germline V gene. V lost 5 bases, J lost 3 bases, and 7 bases stayed unmatched. The CDR3 is 15 residues long. The V gene is TRBV11-2, the J gene TRBJ1-1, with 9 bases matching TRBD1. The source material was peripheral blood. This sequence was found in a man in his 60s with COVID-19, enrolled during active disease. The CDR3 sequence: CASSRSGQGYTEAFF. CDR3 sequence (DNA): TGTGCCAGCAGCCGATCCGGACAGGGGTACACTGAAGCTTTCTTT.